This entry describes one TCR beta chain. The data were obtained in a study of PD-L1 blockade in urothelial cancer. Overall study: The study recovered a median of 141,255 T cells per blood sample.

V shed 6 bases, J shed 5 bases, and the junction held 7 bases outside the gene matches. CDR1 and CDR2 (germline): MDHEN, SYDVKM. The CDR3 runs to 14 residues. Time point described: peripheral blood 6 weeks after treatment start. Clones were sequenced by immunoSEQ multiplex PCR, and TCRdb holds only the in-frame ones, with some missing. The data contain around 46,000 clones, around nine tenths of them seen just once; the ten biggest clones take up less than 3%. This TCR was sampled from a man aged 55 to 70 with urothelial cancer. The J gene is TRBJ1-5, the V gene TRBV28; 7 bases line up with TRBD1. The material was PBMCs, obtained around atezolizumab (anti-PD-L1) treatment. This CDR3 is CASSSGTAYQPQHF. The CDR3 coding sequence is TGTGCCAGCAGCTCCGGGACAGCCTATCAGCCCCAGCATTTT.